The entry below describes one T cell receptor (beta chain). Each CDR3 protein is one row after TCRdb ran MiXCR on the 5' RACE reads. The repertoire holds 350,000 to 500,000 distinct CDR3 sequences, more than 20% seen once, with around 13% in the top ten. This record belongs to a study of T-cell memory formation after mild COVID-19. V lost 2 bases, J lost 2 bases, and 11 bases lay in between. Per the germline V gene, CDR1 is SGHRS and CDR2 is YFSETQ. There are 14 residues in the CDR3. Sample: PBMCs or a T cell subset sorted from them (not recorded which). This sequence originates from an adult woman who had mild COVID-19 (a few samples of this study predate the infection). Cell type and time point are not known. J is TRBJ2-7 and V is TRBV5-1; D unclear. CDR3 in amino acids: CASSFGTDAYEQYF. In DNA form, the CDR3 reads TGCGCCAGCAGCTTTGGAACGGATGCCTACGAGCAGTACTTC.